This TCR beta chain originates from a study of CD8+ T cells in alopecia areata. General study results and limits: Tofacitinib significantly reduced both scalp clonality and expanded CD8+ clones among the top 100. Between patients, shared TCR sequences were less clear than in mice. This was possibly due in part to HLA diversity in the patient population.

Treatment: oral pan-JAK inhibitor, 5-10 mg twice daily. V lost 3 bases to trimming and J lost 0 bases, with 9 bases between them. The CDR3 consists of 16 residues. Germline CDR1 reads MNHEY; CDR2 reads SMNVEV (reference sequence). Concerning this clone: The antigen is unknown.

Reverse transcription of extracted RNA yielded cDNA, which provided the sequencing template. Sequencing used immunoSEQ multiplex PCR; TCRdb keeps in-frame clones, though not all of them. The sample carries roughly 100,000 clones, about 60% recorded once. The receptor was derived from a human donor with alopecia areata. The chain joins TRBV27 to TRBJ1-6; D gene unclear. The source was CD8+ T cells sorted from blood, collected at approximately week 60, from a patient treated with tofacitinib. The CDR3 here is CASSLRVTSYNSPLHF. The CDR3 DNA follows: TGTGCCAGCAGTTTGCGGGTGACCTCCTATAATTCACCCCTCCACTTT.